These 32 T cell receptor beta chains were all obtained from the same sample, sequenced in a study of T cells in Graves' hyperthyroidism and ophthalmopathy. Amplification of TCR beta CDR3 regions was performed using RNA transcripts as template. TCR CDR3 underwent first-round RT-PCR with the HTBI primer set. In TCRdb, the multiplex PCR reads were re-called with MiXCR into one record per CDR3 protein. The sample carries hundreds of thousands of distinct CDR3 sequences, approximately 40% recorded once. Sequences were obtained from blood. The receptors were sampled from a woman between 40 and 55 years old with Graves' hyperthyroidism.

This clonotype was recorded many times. This CDR3 is CAISDGSSYGYTF. The CDR3 bases are TGTGCCATCAGTGACGGCAGCTCCTATGGCTACACCTTC. The chain couples TRBV10-3 to TRBJ1-2; D unclear. V dropped 3 bases and J dropped 4 bases, with 9 bases sitting between them. The CDR3 runs 13 residues. In germline, CDR1 is ENHRY, CDR2 SYGVKD.

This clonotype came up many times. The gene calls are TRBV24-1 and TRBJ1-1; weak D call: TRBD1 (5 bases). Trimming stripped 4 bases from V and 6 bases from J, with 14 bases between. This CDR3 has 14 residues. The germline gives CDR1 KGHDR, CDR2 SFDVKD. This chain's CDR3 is CATSDPGSGSEAFF. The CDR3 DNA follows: TGTGCCACCAGTGACCCAGGGTCGGGATCTGAAGCTTTCTTT.

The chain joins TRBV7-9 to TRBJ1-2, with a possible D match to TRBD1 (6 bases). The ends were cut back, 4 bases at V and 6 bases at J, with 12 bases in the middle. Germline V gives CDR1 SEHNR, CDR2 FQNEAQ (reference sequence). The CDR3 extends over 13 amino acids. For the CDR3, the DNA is TGTGCCAGCAGCTCACCACAGGGAAATGGCTACACCTTC. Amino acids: CASSSPQGNGYTF. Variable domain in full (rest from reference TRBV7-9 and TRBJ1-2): DTGVSQNPRHKITKRGQNVTFRCDPISEHNRLYWYRQTLGQGPEFLTYFQNEAQLEKSRLLSDRFSAERPKGSFSTLEIQRTEQGDSAMYLCASSSPQGNGYTFGSGTRLTVV.

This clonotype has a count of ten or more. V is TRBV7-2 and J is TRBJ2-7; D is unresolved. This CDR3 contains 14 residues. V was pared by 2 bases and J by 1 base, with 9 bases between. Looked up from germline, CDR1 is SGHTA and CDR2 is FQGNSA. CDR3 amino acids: CASSLQYVSYEQYF. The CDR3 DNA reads TGTGCCAGCAGCTTACAGTACGTTTCCTACGAGCAGTACTTC.

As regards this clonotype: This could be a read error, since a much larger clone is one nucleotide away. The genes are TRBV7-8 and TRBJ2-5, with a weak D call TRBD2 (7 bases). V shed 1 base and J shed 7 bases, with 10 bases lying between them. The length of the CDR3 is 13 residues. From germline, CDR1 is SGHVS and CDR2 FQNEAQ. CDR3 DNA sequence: TGTGCCAGCAGCTTAGAAGGGGGGGTGACCCAGTACTTC. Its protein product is CASSLEGGVTQYF.

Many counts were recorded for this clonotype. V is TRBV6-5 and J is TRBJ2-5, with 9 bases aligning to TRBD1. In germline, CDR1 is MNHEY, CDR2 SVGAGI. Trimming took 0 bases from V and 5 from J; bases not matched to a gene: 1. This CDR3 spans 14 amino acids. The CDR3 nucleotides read TGTGCCAGCAGTTACTCCGGACAGGGGGAGACCCAGTACTTC. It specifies CASSYSGQGETQYF.

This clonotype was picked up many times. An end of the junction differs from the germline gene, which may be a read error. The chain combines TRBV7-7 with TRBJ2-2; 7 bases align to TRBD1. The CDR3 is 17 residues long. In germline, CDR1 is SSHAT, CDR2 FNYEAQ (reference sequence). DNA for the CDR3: TGTGCTAGCAGCCCACGTCCTACAGGGGATGGGACCGGGGAGCTGTTTTTT. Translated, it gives CASSPRPTGDGTGELFF.

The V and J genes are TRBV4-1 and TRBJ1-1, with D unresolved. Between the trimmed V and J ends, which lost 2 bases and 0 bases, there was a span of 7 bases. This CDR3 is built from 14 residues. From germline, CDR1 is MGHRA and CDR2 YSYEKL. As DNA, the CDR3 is TGCGCCAGCAGCCAAATAGGGATGAACACTGAAGCTTTCTTT. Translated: CASSQIGMNTEAFF.

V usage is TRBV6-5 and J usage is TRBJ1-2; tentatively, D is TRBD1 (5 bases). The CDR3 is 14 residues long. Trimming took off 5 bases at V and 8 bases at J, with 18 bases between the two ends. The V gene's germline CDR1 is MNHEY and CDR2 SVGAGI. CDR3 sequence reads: CASSTLGPRGGYTF. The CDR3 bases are TGTGCCAGCAGTACCCTAGGTCCTAGGGGAGGCTACACCTTC.

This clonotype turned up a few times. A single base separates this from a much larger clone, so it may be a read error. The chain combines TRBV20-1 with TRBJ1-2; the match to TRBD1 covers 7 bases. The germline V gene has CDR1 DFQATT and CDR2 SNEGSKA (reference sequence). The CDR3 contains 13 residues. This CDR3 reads CSASTGMGYGHTF. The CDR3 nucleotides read TGCAGTGCTTCGACAGGGATGGGCTATGGCCACACCTTC.

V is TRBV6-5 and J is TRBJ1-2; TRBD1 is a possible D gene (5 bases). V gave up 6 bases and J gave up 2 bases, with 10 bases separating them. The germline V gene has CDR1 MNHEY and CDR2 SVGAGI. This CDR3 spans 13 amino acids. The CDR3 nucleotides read TGTGCCAGCAGCGTACAGGAAAACTATGGCTACACCTTC. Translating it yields CASSVQENYGYTF.

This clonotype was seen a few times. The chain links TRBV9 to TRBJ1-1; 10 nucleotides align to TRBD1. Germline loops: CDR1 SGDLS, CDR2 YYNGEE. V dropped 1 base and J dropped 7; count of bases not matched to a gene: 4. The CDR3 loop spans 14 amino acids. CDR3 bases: TGTGCCAGCAGCGTACGGGACAGGGGAGGTGAAGCTTTCTTT. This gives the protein CASSVRDRGGEAFF.

CDR3 bases: TGTGCCAGCAGAAGTCCCGGGACAGGGAACAATCAGCCCCAGCATTTT. It is translated as CASRSPGTGNNQPQHF. The rearrangement joins TRBV6-2 or TRBV6-3 to TRBJ1-5; 9 bases fit TRBD1. The V and J ends lost 6 bases and 3 bases, in that order; junction bases with no gene match: 9. In germline, CDR1 is MNHEY, CDR2 SVGEGT. The CDR3 is 16 amino acids.

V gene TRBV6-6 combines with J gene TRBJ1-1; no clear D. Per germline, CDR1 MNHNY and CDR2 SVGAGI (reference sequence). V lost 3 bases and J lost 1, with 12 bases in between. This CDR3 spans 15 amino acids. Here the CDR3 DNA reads TGTGCCAGCAGTTATCCAGAGACGGGGAACACTGAAGCTTTCTTT. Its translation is CASSYPETGNTEAFF.

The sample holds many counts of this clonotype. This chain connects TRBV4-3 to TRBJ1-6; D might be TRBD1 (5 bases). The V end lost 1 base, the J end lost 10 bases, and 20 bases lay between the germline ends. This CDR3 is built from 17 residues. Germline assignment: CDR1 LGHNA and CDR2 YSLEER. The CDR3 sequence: CASSQGLTGRERSPLHF. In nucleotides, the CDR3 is TGCGCCAGCAGCCAAGGTTTAACGGGGCGGGAGAGATCACCCCTCCACTTT.

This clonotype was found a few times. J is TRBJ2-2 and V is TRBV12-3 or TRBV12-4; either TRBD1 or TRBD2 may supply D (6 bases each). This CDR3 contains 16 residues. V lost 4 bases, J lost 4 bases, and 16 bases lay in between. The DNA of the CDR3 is TGTGCCAGCAGTTCCCTGACGGGGGCTCCCACCGGGGAGCTGTTTTTT. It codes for CASSSLTGAPTGELFF.

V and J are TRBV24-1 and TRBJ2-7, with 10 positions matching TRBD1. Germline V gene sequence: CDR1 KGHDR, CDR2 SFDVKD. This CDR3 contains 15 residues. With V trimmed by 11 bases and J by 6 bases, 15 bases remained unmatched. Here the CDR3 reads CASSHRQGAAGEQYF. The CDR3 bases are TGTGCCAGCAGCCATCGACAGGGGGCAGCTGGCGAGCAGTACTTC.

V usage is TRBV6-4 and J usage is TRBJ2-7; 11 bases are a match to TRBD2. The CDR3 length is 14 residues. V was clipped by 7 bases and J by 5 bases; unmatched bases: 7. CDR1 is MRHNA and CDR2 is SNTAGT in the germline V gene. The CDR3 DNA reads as TGTGCCAGCAAGGGGACTAGCGGACCCAACGAGCAGTACTTC. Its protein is CASKGTSGPNEQYF.

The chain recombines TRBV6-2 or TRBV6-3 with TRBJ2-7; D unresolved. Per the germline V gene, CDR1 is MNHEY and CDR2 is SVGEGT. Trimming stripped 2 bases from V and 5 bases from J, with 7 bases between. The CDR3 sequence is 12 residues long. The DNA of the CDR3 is TGTGCCAGCAGTTACCCTTCGAACGAGCAGTACTTC. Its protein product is CASSYPSNEQYF.

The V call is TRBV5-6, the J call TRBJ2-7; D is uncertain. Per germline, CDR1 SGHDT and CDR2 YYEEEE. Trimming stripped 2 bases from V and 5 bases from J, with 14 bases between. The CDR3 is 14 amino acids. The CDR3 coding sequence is TGTGCCAGCAGCTTTGGAACTGGCGGAGACGAGCAGTACTTC. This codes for CASSFGTGGDEQYF.

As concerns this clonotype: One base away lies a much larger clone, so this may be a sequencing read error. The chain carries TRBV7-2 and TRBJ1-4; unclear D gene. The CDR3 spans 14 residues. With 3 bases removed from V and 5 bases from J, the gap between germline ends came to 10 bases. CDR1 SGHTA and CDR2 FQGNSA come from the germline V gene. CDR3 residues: CASSFARGNEKLFF. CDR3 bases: TGTGCCAGCAGCTTTGCCCGGGGAAATGAAAAACTGTTTTTT.

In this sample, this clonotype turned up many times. The CDR3 region has the DNA TGTGCCAGTAGTGAACGTCACTATGGCTACACCTTC. Translated: CASSERHYGYTF. This chain links TRBV19 with TRBJ1-2, with unresolved D. Per the germline V gene, CDR1 is LNHDA and CDR2 is SQIVND (reference sequence). The CDR3 spans 12 residues. The V end was cut by 5 bases, the J end by 3 bases, with 7 bases between.

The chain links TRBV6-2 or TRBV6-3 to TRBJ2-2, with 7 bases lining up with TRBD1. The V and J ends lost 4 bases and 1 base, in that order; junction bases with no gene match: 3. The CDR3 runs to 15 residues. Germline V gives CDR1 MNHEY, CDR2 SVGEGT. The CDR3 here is CASSWYRGNTGELFF. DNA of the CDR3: TGTGCCAGCAGTTGGTACAGGGGGAACACCGGGGAGCTGTTTTTT.

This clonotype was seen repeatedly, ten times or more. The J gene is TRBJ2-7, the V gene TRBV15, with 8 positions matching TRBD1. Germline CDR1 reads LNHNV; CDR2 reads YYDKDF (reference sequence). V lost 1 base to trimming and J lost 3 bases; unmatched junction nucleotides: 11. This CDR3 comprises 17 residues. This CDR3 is CATSRGGQGPKDYEQYF. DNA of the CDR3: TGTGCCACCAGCAGAGGAGGACAGGGCCCAAAGGACTACGAGCAGTACTTC.

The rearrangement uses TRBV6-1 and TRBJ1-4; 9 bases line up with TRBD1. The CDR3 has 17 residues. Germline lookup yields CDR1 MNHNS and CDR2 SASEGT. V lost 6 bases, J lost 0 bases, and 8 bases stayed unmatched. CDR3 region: CASRDDRGDATNEKLFF. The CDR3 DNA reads TGTGCCAGCAGGGACGACAGGGGGGACGCAACTAATGAAAAACTGTTTTTT.

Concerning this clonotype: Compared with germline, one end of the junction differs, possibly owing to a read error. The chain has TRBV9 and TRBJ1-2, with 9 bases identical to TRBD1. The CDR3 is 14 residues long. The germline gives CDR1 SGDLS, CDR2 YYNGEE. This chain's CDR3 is CACSPTGQGYGYTF. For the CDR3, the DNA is TGTGCCTGCAGCCCCACGGGACAGGGCTATGGCTACACCTTC.

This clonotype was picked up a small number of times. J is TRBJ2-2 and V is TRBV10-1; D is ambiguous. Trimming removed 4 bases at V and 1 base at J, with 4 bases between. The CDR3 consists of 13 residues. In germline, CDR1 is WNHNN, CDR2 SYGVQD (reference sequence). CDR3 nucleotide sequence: TGCGCCAGCAGTGGTTGGAACACCGGGGAGCTGTTTTTT. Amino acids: CASSGWNTGELFF.

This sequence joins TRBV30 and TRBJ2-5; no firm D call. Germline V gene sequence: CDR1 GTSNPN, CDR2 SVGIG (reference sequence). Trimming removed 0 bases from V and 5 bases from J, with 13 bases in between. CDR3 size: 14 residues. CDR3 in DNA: TGTGCCTGGAGTGTACAAAGGCAAGGGGAGACCCAGTACTTC. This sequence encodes CAWSVQRQGETQYF.

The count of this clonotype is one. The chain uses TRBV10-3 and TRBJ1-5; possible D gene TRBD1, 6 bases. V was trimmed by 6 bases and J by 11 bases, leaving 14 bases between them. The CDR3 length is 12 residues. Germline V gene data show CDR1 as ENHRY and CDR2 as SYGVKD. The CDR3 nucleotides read TGTGCCATCAGGCAACCAGGGGAGACCCAGCATTTT. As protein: CAIRQPGETQHF.

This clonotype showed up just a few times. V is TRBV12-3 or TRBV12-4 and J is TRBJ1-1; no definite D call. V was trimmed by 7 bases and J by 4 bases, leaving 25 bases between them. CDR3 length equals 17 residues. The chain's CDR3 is CASNPRLGPPVTTEAFF. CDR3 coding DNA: TGTGCCAGCAACCCACGGCTTGGACCCCCGGTGACCACTGAAGCTTTCTTT.

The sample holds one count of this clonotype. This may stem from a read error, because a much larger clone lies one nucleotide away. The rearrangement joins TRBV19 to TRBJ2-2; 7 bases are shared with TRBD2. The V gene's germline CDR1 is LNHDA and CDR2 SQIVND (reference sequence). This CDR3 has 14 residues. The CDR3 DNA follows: TGTGCCAGTACCGATTGGGGGGGAACCGGGGAGCTGCTTTTT. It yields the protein CASTDWGGTGELLF.

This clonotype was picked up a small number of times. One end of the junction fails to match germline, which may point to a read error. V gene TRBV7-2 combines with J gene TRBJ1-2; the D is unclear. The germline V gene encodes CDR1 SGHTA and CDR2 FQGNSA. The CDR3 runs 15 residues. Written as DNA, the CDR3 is TGCGCCAGCAGCCAAGCATCAGACCCTAACTATGGCTACACCTTC. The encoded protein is CASSQASDPNYGYTF.